The clone carrying this T cell receptor (beta chain) was detected only once. CDR3 length: 13 amino acids. Germline V gene sequence: CDR1 MNHNY, CDR2 SVGAGI (reference sequence). The V end was cut by 0 bases, the J end by 6 bases, with 7 bases between. The entry originates in a study of control samples from healthy donors and cancer patients. Sequencing used immunoSEQ multiplex PCR; TCRdb keeps in-frame clones, though not all of them. The table includes some 2,000 clones, about 73% detected once. The chain recombines TRBV6-6 with TRBJ2-3; no firm D call. This sequence was found in a female donor with lung cancer. The sequencing input was formalin-fixed, paraffin-embedded tissue. The CDR3 sequence is CASSYSGKDTQYF. Written as DNA, the CDR3 is TGTGCCAGCAGTTACTCGGGGAAGGATACGCAGTATTTT.